This T cell receptor (beta chain) derives from a study of CD8+ T cells in alopecia areata. Study context: Among treated patients, oral tofacitinib was administered at 5 to 10 mg twice daily.

A few counts support this clone. The target antigen is unknown. Once RNA had been extracted, it was reverse transcribed into cDNA to act as the sequencing template. Only in-frame clones appear in the TCRdb table, and some are missing; sequencing was by immunoSEQ multiplex PCR. The sample carries roughly 200,000 clones, more than 30% recorded once. As to treatment: oral pan-JAK inhibitor, 5-10 mg twice daily. The germline CDR1 and CDR2 sequences are LNHNV and YYDKDF (reference sequence). J lost 5 bases, V lost 0 bases, and 15 bases had no gene match. This CDR3 is 19 amino acids long. Study results and limitations: Resident alphabeta T-cell populations of normal skin are likewise subject to sequencing in scalp samples. Alopecia totalis/universalis scalp especially showed more expanded CD8+ clones than normal scalp. Scalp clonality, along with expanded CD8+ clones among the top 100, was significantly decreased by tofacitinib.

The source was CD4+ T cells sorted from blood, collected at approximately week 30, from a patient treated with tofacitinib. This TCR derives from a human donor with alopecia areata. The rearrangement joins TRBV15 to TRBJ1-4, with 7 bases matching TRBD1. For the CDR3, the DNA is TGTGCCACCAGCAGAGATCTTTTCAGGAGACAGGGCCGGAATGAAAAACTGTTTTTT. It translates to CATSRDLFRRQGRNEKLFF.